The 14 T cell receptor beta chains below all came from one sample that was sequenced in a study of early T cells in non-severe SARS-CoV-2 infection. TCRdb reprocessed the 5' RACE reads with MiXCR, giving one entry per CDR3 protein. The sample lists some 51,000 distinct CDR3 sequences, 14% to 15% seen once, with less than 12% in the top ten. Sample: whole blood, taken at baseline. The receptors derive from an adult who was a healthcare worker with PCR-confirmed SARS-CoV-2 infection or an uninfected control (not recorded which).

The rearrangement uses TRBV11-2 and TRBJ2-3; 7 positions match TRBD2. The germline gives CDR1 SGHAT, CDR2 FQNNGV. The junction had 7 bases not matched to a gene; V was cut back by 5 bases and J by 2 bases. The CDR3 is made up of 15 amino acids. The DNA of the CDR3 is TGTGCCAGCAGCAATCCGGGACTACTCACAGATACGCAGTATTTT. It specifies CASSNPGLLTDTQYF. The variable domain in full, completed from reference TRBV11-2 and TRBJ2-3, reads EAGVAQSPRYKIIEKRQSVAFWCNPISGHATLYWYQQILGQGPKLLIQFQNNGVVDDSQLPKDRFSAERLKGVDSTLKIQPAKLEDSAVYLCASSNPGLLTDTQYFGPGTRLTVL.

This clonotype was observed a few times. The CDR3 protein is CASSQGGQGNTIYF. Here the CDR3 DNA reads TGCGCCAGCAGCCAAGGCGGTCAGGGGAACACCATATATTTT. This sequence joins TRBV4-1 and TRBJ1-3; TRBD1 is a possible D gene (6 bases). In germline, CDR1 is MGHRA, CDR2 YSYEKL. V lost 1 base and J 7 bases, leaving 11 bases between the germline ends. The CDR3 runs 14 residues.

This clonotype has only a few counts. The V and J genes are TRBV14 and TRBJ2-7; D is unclear. The CDR3 runs to 13 residues. Germline V gives CDR1 SGHDN, CDR2 FVKESK. V shed 1 base and J shed 3 bases, with 7 bases lying between them. The DNA for the CDR3 is TGTGCCAGCAGCCAAGGTTATGGCTACGAGCAGTACTTC. It is translated as CASSQGYGYEQYF.

The chain joins TRBV29-1 to TRBJ2-3; no reliable D call. V lost 4 bases and J 4 bases, leaving 12 bases between the germline ends. CDR3 length: 13 residues. From germline, CDR1 is SQVTM and CDR2 ANQGSEA. CDR3 in DNA: TGCAGCGTTGCTCCGGGCGGCGCAGATACGCAGTATTTT. This sequence encodes CSVAPGGADTQYF.

This clonotype was counted between two and nine times. The V call is TRBV7-9, the J call TRBJ2-7; tentatively, D is TRBD2 (5 bases). The V and J ends lost 5 bases and 2 bases respectively, with 16 bases between them. The CDR3 is made up of 15 amino acids. The germline gives CDR1 SEHNR, CDR2 FQNEAQ (reference sequence). The CDR3 loop reads CASSAVGRATYEQYF. DNA of the CDR3: TGTGCCAGCAGCGCCGTAGGGCGGGCCACCTACGAGCAGTACTTC. The full variable domain, with the rest looked up from reference TRBV7-9 and TRBJ2-7, is DTGVSQNPRHKITKRGQNVTFRCDPISEHNRLYWYRQTLGQGPEFLTYFQNEAQLEKSRLLSDRFSAERPKGSFSTLEIQRTEQGDSAMYLCASSAVGRATYEQYFGPGTRLTVT.

J is TRBJ2-1 and V is TRBV3-1; D is undetermined. The CDR3 contains 15 residues. V was trimmed by 5 bases and J by 6 bases, leaving 17 bases between them. CDR1 and CDR2 from the germline V gene are LGHDT and YNNKEL (reference sequence). CDR3 nucleotides: TGTGCCAGCAGCTCAGCCATCTACGACCCCAATGAGCAGTTCTTC. This encodes CASSSAIYDPNEQFF.

This clonotype ranks as medium-sized. The genes are TRBV6-6 and TRBJ1-6; possibly TRBD1 for D (6 bases). V was clipped by 7 bases and J by 3 bases, with 10 bases between them. This CDR3 region has 14 residues. The germline CDR1 and CDR2 sequences are MNHNY and SVGAGI (reference sequence). In nucleotides, the CDR3 is TGTGCCAGCACGGGACACCTCTATAATTCACCCCTCCACTTT. This sequence encodes CASTGHLYNSPLHF.

This clonotype showed up many times. V usage is TRBV11-2 and J usage is TRBJ2-1; 8 nucleotides line up with TRBD1. Germline CDR1 reads SGHAT; CDR2 reads FQNNGV. This CDR3 comprises 16 residues. V dropped 4 bases and J dropped 0; count of bases not matched to a gene: 5. The CDR3 protein is CASSSAGGSSYNEQFF. As DNA, the CDR3 is TGTGCCAGCAGCTCCGCAGGGGGCAGCTCCTACAATGAGCAGTTCTTC.

The sample holds many counts of this clonotype. V usage is TRBV7-3 and J usage is TRBJ2-5; 9 positions match TRBD1. Unmatched junction bases numbered 8, after V lost 5 bases and J lost 7 bases. This CDR3 has 14 residues. The germline V gene has CDR1 SGHTA and CDR2 FQGTGA. In nucleotides, the CDR3 is TGTGCCAGCAGCGAAACAGGGGGCGCGGGGACCCAGTACTTC. Translated: CASSETGGAGTQYF.

Only a few counts were recorded for this clonotype. The gene calls are TRBV11-2 and TRBJ2-1; D remains unclear. Trimming removed 6 bases from V and 7 bases from J, with 13 bases in between. The CDR3 spans 13 residues. Germline values: CDR1 SGHAT, CDR2 FQNNGV. The CDR3 loop is CASRKPSSNEQFF. The CDR3 DNA reads TGTGCCAGCAGGAAGCCCTCCTCGAATGAGCAGTTCTTC.

This clonotype was seen ten or more times. This chain uses TRBV27 with TRBJ2-7, with unresolved D. Trimming left V 3 bases short and J 1 base short, with 7 bases between. CDR3 size: 13 residues. Germline V gene sequence: CDR1 MNHEY, CDR2 SMNVEV (reference sequence). The CDR3 loop is CASSLADSYEQYF. The CDR3 DNA reads as TGTGCCAGCAGTTTGGCGGATTCCTACGAGCAGTACTTC.

This clonotype was seen a handful of times. The V call is TRBV20-1, the J call TRBJ2-5; possible D gene TRBD2, 6 bases. The CDR3 has 15 residues. Looked up from germline, CDR1 is DFQATT and CDR2 is SNEGSKA (reference sequence). The ends were cut back, 7 bases at V and 4 bases at J, with 22 bases in the middle. In DNA, the CDR3 is TGCAGTGTCTCCTTGTGGCCGGGAGTTAGAGAGACCCAGTACTTC. This encodes CSVSLWPGVRETQYF.

V is TRBV12-3 or TRBV12-4 and J is TRBJ1-5; TRBD1 agrees at 8 bases. V trimming: 5 bases; J trimming: 6 bases; junction bases outside the gene matches: 6. The CDR3 loop spans 14 amino acids. The CDR3 protein is CASSLRGQGQPQHF. Written as DNA, the CDR3 is TGTGCCAGCAGTCTCAGGGGGCAGGGTCAGCCCCAGCATTTT.

This clonotype has more than one count but fewer than ten. The chain employs TRBV5-6 and TRBJ2-2; D is unresolved. Per germline, CDR1 SGHDT and CDR2 YYEEEE. V lost 4 bases and J 2 bases, leaving 6 bases between the germline ends. The CDR3 sequence is 13 residues long. For the CDR3, the DNA is TGTGCCAGCAGCCCAGAAAACACCGGGGAGCTGTTTTTT. Its protein is CASSPENTGELFF.